The present T cell receptor beta chain was sequenced within a study of cytomegalovirus exposure and HLA in healthy donors. On the study more broadly: Tens of millions of unique TCRs from HLA-typed donors made up an early data release. General observations from the study: More than 15,000 TCR beta sequences were associated with HLA alleles at 0.05 false discovery rate in a later analysis. An analysis that came later showed most CMV-associated TCR beta chains appearing HLA-restricted.

Comments on this clone: Its specificity is unknown.

The germline V gene has CDR1 LNHDA and CDR2 SQIVND (reference sequence). The length of the CDR3 is 15 residues. 60 Vbeta and 13 Jbeta primers were used in PCR. Profiling relied on immunoSEQ multiplex PCR, and the TCRdb table lists in-frame clones only, not all of them. The sample gives some 190,000 clones, 75% to 85% of which show up once; approximately 1.3% is in the top ten. At collection, donors were nominally healthy, but unrecorded immune exposures were probable. Specimen: PBMCs. The V and J genes are TRBV19 and TRBJ2-5, with a possible D match to TRBD1 (5 bases). The better agreement between TRBJ2-7 and the DNA end casts doubt on the J call. The TCR sequence derives from a young man in good health and CMV-seronegative. The CDR3 DNA reads TGTGCCAGTAGTAAGTTTGGGAAGGGGTCCTACGAGCAGTACTTC. Its protein product is CASSKFGKGSYEQYF.